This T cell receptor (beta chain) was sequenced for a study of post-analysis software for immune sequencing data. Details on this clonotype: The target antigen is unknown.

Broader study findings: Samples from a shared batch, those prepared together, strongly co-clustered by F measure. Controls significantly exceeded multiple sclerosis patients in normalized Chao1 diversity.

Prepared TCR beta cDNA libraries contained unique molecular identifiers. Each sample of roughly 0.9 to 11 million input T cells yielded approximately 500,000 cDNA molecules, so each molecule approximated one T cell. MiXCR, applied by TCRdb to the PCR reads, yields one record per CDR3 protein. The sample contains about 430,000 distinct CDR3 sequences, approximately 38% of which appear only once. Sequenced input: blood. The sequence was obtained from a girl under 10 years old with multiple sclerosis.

This chain's CDR3 is CASSFRAVNTEAFF. In DNA, the CDR3 is TGTGCCAGCAGTTTTCGGGCAGTTAACACTGAAGCTTTCTTT. The genes are TRBV12-3 or TRBV12-4 and TRBJ1-1; D is unresolved. V lost 3 bases and J lost 2, with 10 bases in between. The CDR3 spans 14 residues.